The T cell receptor (beta chain) described here comes from a study of T cell responses to AZD1222 COVID-19 vaccine. About the research overall: Pooling covered second doses at about 4 or about 12 weeks.

CDR1 is SGHKS, CDR2 YYEKEE, per germline (reference sequence). The junction had 2 bases not matched to a gene; V was cut back by 4 bases and J by 4 bases. The CDR3 is 14 residues long. Method: immunoSEQ multiplex PCR; TCRdb's copy keeps in-frame clones and lacks some. The table includes 95,000 to 130,000 clones, 90% to 95% detected once. General study points: Among vaccine-associated CD4 TCRs, coverage spanned spike, with dominance at 160-218 and 743-854. Among AZD1222 vaccinees, only six were seropositive at baseline. The donor group comprised mostly white British people and more females; the analysis possibly underestimated clonal diversity.

Comment on this clone: Its target is not known.

The clonotype comes from an adult in good health. The sequences come from peripheral blood, collected on day 0 of AZD1222 vaccination. The chain uses TRBV5-5 and TRBJ1-5; 10 bases line up with TRBD1. This chain's CDR3 is CASSPGQGNQPQHF. The CDR3 DNA sequence: TGTGCCAGCAGCCCGGGACAGGGGAATCAGCCCCAGCATTTT.